These 5 T cell receptor beta chains share one sample of origin, sequenced in a study of T cell repertoires in cytomegalovirus infection. For these TCRs, the target antigens are not known. TCRdb fed the reads into MiXCR, producing one record per CDR3 protein. The repertoire consists of under 150,000 distinct CDR3 sequences, with 30% occurring once and the leading ten covering around two fifths. This sample comprised CD8+ T cells from cultured PBMCs, obtained from culture after CMV antigen stimulation. The receptors originated from a human donor in good health (CMV status not recorded). Some clones in this sample may be carry-over from other donors' samples.

This clonotype was seen at least ten times. This rearrangement joins TRBV7-9 to TRBJ1-1; unclear D gene. Germline CDR1 SEHNR, CDR2 FQNEAQ (reference sequence). This CDR3 has 14 residues. The V and J ends lost 5 bases and 6 bases respectively, with 16 bases between them. DNA for the CDR3: TGTGCCAGCAGCCCCAACCGACAACGATCTGAAGCTTTCTTT. Amino acid sequence: CASSPNRQRSEAFF.

Only a few counts were recorded for this clonotype. This chain links TRBV4-1 with TRBJ2-7, with TRBD1 matching over 7 bases. The CDR3 has 14 amino acids. Per germline, CDR1 MGHRA and CDR2 YSYEKL. Germline trimming cut 1 base from V and 7 bases from J; bases unmatched to any gene: 7. The DNA of the CDR3 is TGCGCCAGCAGCCAAGCGACAGGGATGGGGGAGCAGTACTTC. As protein: CASSQATGMGEQYF.

The chain employs TRBV19 and TRBJ2-3; D may match TRBD1 or TRBD2 (5 bases each). The CDR3 runs to 15 residues. Germline V gene sequence: CDR1 LNHDA, CDR2 SQIVND (reference sequence). With 6 bases removed from V and 0 bases from J, the gap between germline ends came to 13 bases. For the CDR3, the DNA is TGTGCCAGTAGCGGGACCTCAACTAGCACAGATACGCAGTATTTT. Its protein is CASSGTSTSTDTQYF.

The table lists this clonotype with a count of one. The V and J genes are TRBV5-1 and TRBJ1-1; 9 bases agree with TRBD1. The CDR3 contains 15 residues. V lost 4 bases to trimming and J lost 8 bases; unmatched junction nucleotides: 12. CDR1 is SGHRS and CDR2 is YFSETQ in the germline V gene. In DNA, the CDR3 is TGCGCCAGCAGCCCCCCAGGACAGGGGAATGGGGAAGCTTTCTTT. Translation: CASSPPGQGNGEAFF.

The V gene is TRBV2, the J gene TRBJ1-4; D uncertain. Per germline, CDR1 SNHLY and CDR2 FYNNEI. The CDR3 has 11 amino acids. The V end was cut by 7 bases, the J end by 2 bases, with 2 bases between. CDR3 residues: CASTTNEKLFF. The DNA of the CDR3 is TGTGCCAGCACCACTAATGAAAAACTGTTTTTT.